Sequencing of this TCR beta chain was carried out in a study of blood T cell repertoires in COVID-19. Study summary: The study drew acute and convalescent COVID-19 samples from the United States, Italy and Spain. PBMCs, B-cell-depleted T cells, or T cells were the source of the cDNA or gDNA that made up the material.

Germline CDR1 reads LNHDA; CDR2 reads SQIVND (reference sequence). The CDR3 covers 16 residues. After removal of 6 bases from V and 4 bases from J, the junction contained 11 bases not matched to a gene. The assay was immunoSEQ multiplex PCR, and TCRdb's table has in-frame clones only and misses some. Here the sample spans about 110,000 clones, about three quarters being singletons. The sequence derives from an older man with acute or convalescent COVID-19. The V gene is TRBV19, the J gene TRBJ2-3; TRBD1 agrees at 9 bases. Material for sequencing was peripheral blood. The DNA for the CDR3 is TGTGCCAGTAGGATCAACCCGGGACAGGGTTCAGATACGCAGTATTTT. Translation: CASRINPGQGSDTQYF.